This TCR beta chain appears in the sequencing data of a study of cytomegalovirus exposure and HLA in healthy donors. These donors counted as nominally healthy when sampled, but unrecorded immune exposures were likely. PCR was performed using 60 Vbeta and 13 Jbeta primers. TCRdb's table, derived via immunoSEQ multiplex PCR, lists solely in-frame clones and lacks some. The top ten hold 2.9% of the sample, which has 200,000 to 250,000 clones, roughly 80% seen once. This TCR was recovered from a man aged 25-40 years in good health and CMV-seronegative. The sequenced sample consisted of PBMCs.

Here the CDR3 reads CASSPIGGGVSDTQYF. CDR3 coding DNA: TGTGCCAGCAGCCCAATCGGCGGGGGGGTCTCAGATACGCAGTATTTT. J is TRBJ2-3 and V is TRBV9; 9 bases agree with TRBD2. The CDR3 is made up of 16 amino acids. Germline-derived CDR1 and CDR2 are SGDLS and YYNGEE. V was clipped by 4 bases and J by 4 bases; unmatched bases: 10.